This TCR beta chain was obtained from a study of blood T cells in healthy people across ages. Study outcomes and limitations: Unknown donor CMV status possibly confounded expanded clonotype changes. Donors of long life had a larger count of naive CD4+ cells and greater diversity than aged donors.

About this clonotype: Its antigen is undetermined. The junction differs from germline at one of its ends, possibly a read error.

A second PCR of 7 to 11 cycles used a sample-barcoded 5' primer and a J-beta primer mix. A template-switch adaptor with 12 random nucleotides tagged each cDNA molecule. MiXCR, run by TCRdb on the 5' RACE reads, gives a single entry per CDR3 protein. The sample lists 2 million or so distinct CDR3 sequences, around half occurring once. Germline CDR1 SGHVS, CDR2 FQNEAQ. There are 17 residues in the CDR3. The donors, all healthy, were Caucasians living in Russia, aged about 6 to 95. J is TRBJ2-1 and V is TRBV7-8, with TRBD2 matching 9 bases. The TCR originated in a woman between 40 and 55 years old in good health. Sequencing was carried out using blood. CDR3: CASSTLAAGGEYNERFF. Here the CDR3 DNA reads TGTGCCAGCAGCACGCTCGCAGCGGGGGGTGAATACAATGAGCGGTTCTTC. Full variable domain (outside the CDR3, taken from reference TRBV7-8 and TRBJ2-1): GAGVSQSPRYKVAKRGQDVALRCDPISGHVSLFWYQQALGQGPEFLTYFQNEAQLDKSGLPSDRFFAERPEGSVSTLKIQRTQQEDSAVYLCASSTLAAGGEYNERFFGPGTRLTVL.